The 23 T cell receptor beta chains in this list originate from one sample, sequenced in a study of Graves' ophthalmopathy and Graves' hyperthyroidism (dated by TCRdb to 2017 to 2018). Sequenced on an Illumina HiSeq 2000. For repertoire sequencing, TCR beta CDR3 regions were amplified from RNA transcripts. HTBI primers and the Qiagen OneStep RT-PCR kit were used in a first-round RT-PCR, which was followed by a second-round multiplex PCR, size selection and purification. TCRdb reprocessing: public reads trimmed at Q25 with fastp, clones called with MiXCR, in-frame beta chains kept. Here each entry gathers all rows of one CDR3 protein and keeps the most common genes and DNA. The sample records 300,000 or so distinct CDR3 sequences, under 20% of which are singletons. Over 9% of the sample is in the top ten clones. The specimen was peripheral blood. These receptors all come from an adult man with Graves' ophthalmopathy.

This clonotype has at least ten counts. J is TRBJ2-5 and V is TRBV7-9, with D possibly TRBD1 on 6 matching bases. The CDR3 spans 15 residues. Germline V gene lookup returns CDR1 SEHNR and CDR2 FQNEAQ (reference sequence). V was trimmed by 5 bases and J by 0 bases, leaving 13 bases between them. The CDR3 DNA is TGTGCCAGCAGCCCTCCGGACAGACACCAAGAGACCCAGTACTTC. Translated: CASSPPDRHQETQYF.

The V call is TRBV29-1, the J call TRBJ2-5; no clear D gene. This CDR3 spans 12 amino acids. V lost 3 bases to trimming and J lost 2 bases, with 7 bases between them. Per germline, CDR1 SQVTM and CDR2 ANQGSEA. The CDR3 spells CSVEEGQETQYF. In nucleotides, the CDR3 is TGCAGCGTTGAGGAAGGACAAGAGACCCAGTACTTC. The complete variable domain, with remaining parts taken from reference TRBV29-1 and TRBJ2-5, reads SAVISQKPSRDICQRGTSLTIQCQVDSQVTMMFWYRQQPGQSLTLIATANQGSEATYESGFVIDKFPISRPNLTFSTLTVSNMSPEDSSIYLCSVEEGQETQYFGPGTRLLVL.

The chain recombines TRBV12-3 or TRBV12-4 with TRBJ1-5; D is ambiguous. This CDR3 has 18 residues. V was shortened by 5 bases and J by 2 bases, with 22 bases between the two germline ends. DNA of the CDR3: TGTGCCAGCAGTCCCTCGTATGCTCAAACCCGTCGCAATCAGCCCCAGCATTTT. Its translation is CASSPSYAQTRRNQPQHF.

The sample holds many counts of this clonotype. CDR3 amino acids: CASSRGERWQETQYF. Written as DNA, the CDR3 is TGTGCCAGCAGCCGGGGGGAACGTTGGCAAGAGACCCAGTACTTC. The rearrangement joins TRBV14 to TRBJ2-5; D perhaps matches TRBD2 (6 bases). The germline gives CDR1 SGHDN, CDR2 FVKESK. V was cut by 4 bases and J by 2 bases, with 14 bases left in between. There are 15 residues in the CDR3. Complete variable domain (other parts from reference TRBV14 and TRBJ2-5): EAGVTQFPSHSVIEKGQTVTLRCDPISGHDNLYWYRRVMGKEIKFLLHFVKESKQDESGMPNNRFLAERTGGTYSTLKVQPAELEDSGVYFCASSRGERWQETQYFGPGTRLLVL.

This clonotype was detected ten times or more. The chain joins TRBV11-2 to TRBJ2-7, with 16 bases aligning to TRBD2. CDR3 length equals 18 residues. Germline V gives CDR1 SGHAT, CDR2 FQNNGV. The V segment lost 5 bases and the J segment 1 base; nucleotides outside the gene matches: 8. CDR3 amino acids: CASSPGTSGGAFSYEQYF. The CDR3 DNA sequence: TGTGCCAGCAGCCCGGGGACTAGCGGGGGGGCTTTTTCCTACGAGCAGTACTTC.

This clonotype was counted between two and nine times. This chain joins TRBV6-1 and TRBJ1-2; no firm D call. This CDR3 spans 13 amino acids. The V end was cut by 5 bases, the J end by 4 bases, with 11 bases between. Germline V gene sequence: CDR1 MNHNS, CDR2 SASEGT. CDR3 sequence reads: CASSNREVYGYTF. In nucleotides, the CDR3 is TGTGCCAGCAGTAATCGGGAAGTCTATGGCTACACCTTC.

This clonotype was detected ten times or more. V usage is TRBV7-3 and J usage is TRBJ2-7; 9 nucleotides agree with TRBD1. The ends lost 4 bases at V and 0 bases at J; junction bases unmatched: 4. This CDR3 spans 15 amino acids. Germline CDR1 is SGHTA and CDR2 is FQGTGA. As DNA, the CDR3 is TGTGCCAGCAGCTCCTGGACAGGGGACTCCTACGAGCAGTACTTC. Translated: CASSSWTGDSYEQYF.

On this clonotype itself: At one end, the junction sequence differs from germline, possibly due to a read error. The rearrangement links TRBV5-1 to TRBJ1-1; 7 bases align to TRBD1. Germline values: CDR1 SGHRS, CDR2 YFSETQ. CDR3 size: 14 residues. CDR3 amino acids: CVSRPGTANTEAFF. The CDR3, as DNA: TGCGTCAGCAGGCCCGGGACAGCGAACACTGAAGCCTTCTTT.

This clonotype was counted at least ten times. This chain links TRBV28 with TRBJ2-6; D call uncertain. V lost 5 bases and J 6 bases, leaving 8 bases between the germline ends. The CDR3 runs 13 residues. Germline lookup yields CDR1 MDHEN and CDR2 SYDVKM. The CDR3 reads CASSTTAANVLTF. In DNA, the CDR3 is TGTGCCAGCAGTACGACTGCGGCCAACGTCCTGACTTTC.

This chain joins TRBV18 and TRBJ1-1; 8 nucleotides align to TRBD1. The CDR3 consists of 16 residues. CDR1 and CDR2 from the germline V gene are KGHSH and LQKENI. After removal of 2 bases from V and 2 bases from J, the junction contained 7 bases not matched to a gene. This chain's CDR3 is CASSPDGTGFNTEAFF. CDR3 nucleotides: TGTGCCAGCTCACCAGATGGGACAGGTTTTAACACTGAAGCTTTCTTT.

This clonotype appeared many times. The CDR3 nucleotides read TGTGCCAGCACCCACCTGGGCGACATGGACACTGAAGCTTTCTTT. It translates to CASTHLGDMDTEAFF. The chain carries TRBV6-2 or TRBV6-3 and TRBJ1-1; D gene unclear. Germline V lookup: CDR1 MNHEY, CDR2 SVGEGT. Trimming cost V 7 bases and J 3 bases, with 18 bases left between them. The CDR3 is made up of 15 amino acids.

The rearrangement uses TRBV5-1 and TRBJ1-2; 7 nucleotides align to TRBD1. Germline V gives CDR1 SGHRS, CDR2 YFSETQ. The CDR3 spans 14 residues. Trimming removed 5 bases from V and 5 bases from J; junction bases left unmatched: 9. The CDR3, as DNA: TGCGCCAGCAGGCCCCGGGACAGTGGATATGGCTACACCTTC. Translation: CASRPRDSGYGYTF.

This clonotype has only one observation. This chain connects TRBV7-6 to TRBJ1-6; 9 bases fit TRBD1. This CDR3 has 13 amino acids. With V trimmed by 5 bases and J by 10 bases, 3 bases remained unmatched. Germline CDR1 SGHVS, CDR2 FNYEAQ. The CDR3 nucleotides read TGTGCCAGCAGCCAAGGACAGGGGTCACCCCTCCACTTT. This sequence encodes CASSQGQGSPLHF.

This clonotype was detected ten times or more. The chain recombines TRBV12-3 or TRBV12-4 with TRBJ1-2, with 10 bases aligning to TRBD1. CDR3 length: 14 amino acids. J was trimmed by 2 bases and V by 6 bases; bases with no gene match: 3. CDR3 in DNA: TGTGCCAGCAGGTGGACAGGGGGAAACTATGGCTACACCTTC. Its translation is CASRWTGGNYGYTF.

This clonotype was detected ten times or more. The V call is TRBV12-3 or TRBV12-4, the J call TRBJ1-5; D is unclear. Trimming left V 3 bases short and J 7 bases short, with 7 bases between. CDR3 size: 12 residues. The CDR3 reads CASSFFQQPQHF. The DNA for the CDR3 is TGTGCCAGCAGTTTTTTTCAACAGCCCCAGCATTTT.

This clonotype has a count of ten or more. The V call is TRBV5-4, the J call TRBJ2-5; tentatively, D is TRBD1 (5 bases). Germline V gives CDR1 SGHNT, CDR2 YYREEE (reference sequence). The V end lost 4 bases, the J end lost 4 bases, and 11 bases lay between the germline ends. This CDR3 is 13 amino acids long. CDR3 DNA: TGTGCCAGCAGCGTACAGGCGGTAGAGACCCAGTACTTC. Its protein is CASSVQAVETQYF.

This clonotype was recorded at least ten times. The chain couples TRBV28 to TRBJ1-3; D gene unclear. The CDR3 totals 15 residues. The germline gives CDR1 MDHEN, CDR2 SYDVKM. The ends were cut back, 2 bases at V and 2 bases at J, with 10 bases in the middle. CDR3 residues: CASSLLLKTGNTIYF. CDR3 nucleotides: TGTGCCAGCAGTTTACTATTGAAGACTGGAAACACCATATATTTT.

This clonotype was counted ten times or more. This chain connects TRBV11-2 to TRBJ2-2; 8 nucleotides agree with TRBD2. This CDR3 is built from 15 residues. The V gene end was trimmed by 5 bases and the J gene end by 4 bases; junction bases not matched to a gene: 6. Germline V gene data show CDR1 as SGHAT and CDR2 as FQNNGV. CDR3 sequence: CASSVGLAGTGELFF. Here the CDR3 DNA reads TGTGCCAGCAGCGTCGGACTAGCCGGCACCGGGGAGCTGTTTTTT. The whole variable domain, remainder taken from reference TRBV11-2 and TRBJ2-2, is EAGVAQSPRYKIIEKRQSVAFWCNPISGHATLYWYQQILGQGPKLLIQFQNNGVVDDSQLPKDRFSAERLKGVDSTLKIQPAKLEDSAVYLCASSVGLAGTGELFFGEGSRLTVL.

This chain joins TRBV7-9 and TRBJ1-1; D gene unclear. Germline CDR1 is SEHNR and CDR2 is FQNEAQ (reference sequence). This CDR3 region has 12 residues. Trimming shortened V by 6 bases and J by 1 base, and 6 bases separated the two germline ends. CDR3 bases: TGTGCCAGCAGGCAGCAGAACACTGAAGCTTTCTTT. This translates into CASRQQNTEAFF.

Many counts were recorded for this clonotype. This CDR3 is CASSPGLVLSGELFF. The CDR3, as DNA: TGTGCCAGCAGCCCGGGACTAGTCCTTTCCGGGGAGCTGTTTTTT. The chain links TRBV2 to TRBJ2-2; TRBD2 matches 8 bases. The J segment lost 6 bases and the V segment lost 6 bases, leaving 9 bases of the junction unmatched. The CDR3 is 15 amino acids. Germline CDR1 SNHLY, CDR2 FYNNEI.

In this sample, this clonotype turned up many times. The chain recombines TRBV4-2 with TRBJ1-5; D not resolved. This CDR3 contains 15 residues. Trimming cost V 4 bases and J 3 bases, with 13 bases left between them. Germline CDR1 LGHNA, CDR2 YNFKEQ. The CDR3 loop reads CASSPHTGINQPQHF. CDR3 bases: TGTGCCAGCAGCCCTCACACGGGAATCAATCAGCCCCAGCATTTT.

Regarding this clonotype: The germline gene is not matched at one end of the junction; a read error may be the cause. The V and J genes are TRBV6-2 or TRBV6-3 and TRBJ1-5; D uncertain. There are 15 residues in the CDR3. Germline CDR1 is MNHEY and CDR2 is SVGEGT. CDR3: CVSSYSIRLNQPQHF. CDR3 sequence (DNA): TGTGTCAGCAGTTATTCAATCAGGCTCAACCAGCCCCAGCATTTT.

This clonotype was counted at least ten times. This rearrangement joins TRBV5-1 to TRBJ1-6; D gene ambiguous. The CDR3 runs to 13 residues. Between the trimmed V and J ends, which lost 0 bases and 13 bases, there was a span of 11 bases. Germline CDR1 is SGHRS and CDR2 is YFSETQ. CDR3 residues: CASSLAGRSPLHF. The DNA for the CDR3 is TGCGCCAGCAGCTTGGCTGGGCGTTCGCCCCTCCACTTT.